This TCR beta chain came from a study of regulatory T cells in long-lasting Graves disease. Whole-study findings and limits: Favoring TRBV28, TRBJ1-2 and TRBJ2-5 was a feature seen in persistent disease.

The CDR3 has 18 residues. Unmatched junction bases numbered 13, after V lost 3 bases and J lost 3 bases. Per the germline V gene, CDR1 is SGHTA and CDR2 is FQGNSA. Time point specified: newly diagnosed GD, antithyroid drugs for less than 3 months. Construction of the TCR library relied on RNA isolated from PBMCs. This clonotype was seen repeatedly, ten times or more. The antigen is not known. HTBI primers from iRepertoire and Arm-PCR of CDR3 regions yielded the TCR beta libraries. A single record per CDR3 protein comes from TCRdb applying MiXCR to the multiplex PCR reads. This repertoire shows 400,000 to 500,000 distinct CDR3 sequences, 15% found once; its top ten account for about 8%. These sequences were also reported in another study, on T cells in Graves' hyperthyroidism and ophthalmopathy. That source adds: A first-round RT-PCR of the TCR CDR3 used the HTBI primer set.

This rearrangement joins TRBV7-2 to TRBJ2-1, with 8 bases identical to TRBD2. The sequence came from a woman aged 40 to 50 with Graves disease. Sequencing was performed on peripheral blood mononuclear cells (PBMCs), taken at new diagnosis, from a patient treated with antithyroid drugs. The CDR3 spells CASSLNREAGEHYNEQFF. The CDR3 DNA sequence: TGTGCCAGCAGCTTGAATAGGGAAGCGGGAGAGCACTACAATGAGCAGTTCTTC.